Following are 19 T cell receptor beta chains from one sample sequenced in a study of T cell responses to AZD1222 COVID-19 vaccine. The protocol was immunoSEQ multiplex PCR, while the TCRdb copy is restricted to in-frame clones and leaves out a portion. The table has about 130,000 clones, 80% to 95% seen once. Here the sequenced sample was peripheral blood, taken on day 0 of AZD1222 vaccination. Every receptor here comes from an adult in good health.

V is TRBV5-1 and J is TRBJ2-5; D is undetermined. This CDR3 has 14 residues. Trimming left V 4 bases short and J 5 bases short, with 15 bases between. Germline values: CDR1 SGHRS, CDR2 YFSETQ. The CDR3 DNA reads TGCGCCAGCAGCCCCCTATCTGACGGGGAGACCCAGTACTTC. Protein product: CASSPLSDGETQYF.

This sequence joins TRBV25-1 and TRBJ1-1; perhaps TRBD1 as D (5 bases). CDR1 is MGHDK, CDR2 SYGVNS, per germline. Trimming pared 3 bases from V and 6 bases from J, leaving 20 bases between. The CDR3 length is 16 residues. CDR3: CASSEVQDTVGAEAFF. The CDR3 DNA follows: TGTGCCAGCAGTGAGGTTCAGGACACGGTGGGCGCTGAAGCTTTCTTT.

V is TRBV7-9 and J is TRBJ2-5; TRBD1 agrees at 10 bases. V shed 3 bases and J 7 bases; nucleotides not matched to a gene: 5. Germline V gene lookup returns CDR1 SEHNR and CDR2 FQNEAQ (reference sequence). The CDR3 is 14 residues long. The DNA of the CDR3 is TGTGCCAGCAGCTTGACAGGGGGCCAGGGGACCCAGTACTTC. This sequence encodes CASSLTGGQGTQYF.

The V and J genes are TRBV3-1 (or the pseudogene TRBV3-2) and TRBJ2-5; 8 nucleotides align to TRBD2. The CDR3 loop spans 17 amino acids. The trim removed 0 bases at V and 2 bases at J, leaving 8 bases unmatched. CDR1 and CDR2 (germline): LGHDT, YNNKEL (reference sequence). The DNA for the CDR3 is TGTGCCAGCAGCCAAGATAGGACGGGAGGGCCTCAAGAGACCCAGTACTTC. It translates to CASSQDRTGGPQETQYF.

CDR3 sequence (DNA): TGCGCCAGCGCGCCGGACAGTTCGTTCAATCAGCCCCAGCATTTT. Translation: CASAPDSSFNQPQHF. V and J are TRBV4-3 and TRBJ1-5; weak D call: TRBD1 (6 bases). V was trimmed by 8 bases and J by 3 bases, leaving 17 bases between them. This CDR3 contains 15 residues. Germline V gives CDR1 LGHNA, CDR2 YSLEER.

V and J are TRBV19 and TRBJ2-3; the D is unclear. The germline V gene encodes CDR1 LNHDA and CDR2 SQIVND (reference sequence). This CDR3 is 12 amino acids long. Trimming removed 5 bases at V and 3 bases at J, with 6 bases between. The CDR3, as DNA: TGTGCCAGTAGTCCCCGGACAGATACGCAGTATTTT. It codes for CASSPRTDTQYF.

The chain recombines TRBV18 with TRBJ1-1; TRBD1 matches 7 bases. This CDR3 spans 16 amino acids. The V gene's germline CDR1 is KGHSH and CDR2 LQKENI. J was trimmed by 2 bases and V by 4 bases; bases with no gene match: 10. The DNA for the CDR3 is TGTGCCAGCTCACTTAGAGCCGGGACAGCAAACACTGAAGCTTTCTTT. As protein: CASSLRAGTANTEAFF.

The gene calls are TRBV6-5 and TRBJ1-1; tentative D call: TRBD1 (6 bases). Germline V gene sequence: CDR1 MNHEY, CDR2 SVGAGI. Trimming pared 7 bases from V and 4 bases from J, leaving 13 bases between. This CDR3 is built from 13 residues. The CDR3, as DNA: TGTGCCAGCACAAGAGGGGGGGGCACTGAAGCTTTCTTT. It is translated as CASTRGGGTEAFF.

The V gene is TRBV30, the J gene TRBJ1-1, with 12 bases identical to TRBD1. This CDR3 contains 15 residues. Germline values: CDR1 GTSNPN, CDR2 SVGIG (reference sequence). The trim removed 5 bases at V and 3 bases at J, leaving 7 bases unmatched. CDR3 in amino acids: CAWEGTGGAHTEAFF. The CDR3 DNA reads as TGTGCCTGGGAAGGGACAGGGGGCGCTCACACTGAAGCTTTCTTT.

The chain couples TRBV9 to TRBJ1-2; no clear D gene. CDR1 is SGDLS, CDR2 YYNGEE, per germline. There are 16 residues in the CDR3. Trimming took 2 bases from V and 0 from J, leaving 14 bases between them. The CDR3 DNA reads as TGTGCCAGCAGCGTTAAGGCAAATCAAGCTAACTATGGCTACACCTTC. This gives the protein CASSVKANQANYGYTF.

This clone appeared once. This chain connects TRBV28 to TRBJ1-1; 8 bases agree with TRBD1. V shed 6 bases and J 4 bases; nucleotides not matched to a gene: 4. Germline assignment: CDR1 MDHEN and CDR2 SYDVKM. The CDR3 consists of 13 residues. The CDR3, as DNA: TGTGCCAGCAGACAGGGGGTGGGCACTGAAGCTTTCTTT. Its translation is CASRQGVGTEAFF.

The V call is TRBV4-1, the J call TRBJ1-5; D uncertain. Germline V CDR1 and CDR2: MGHRA, YSYEKL. Trimming removed 0 bases from V and 6 bases from J, with 15 bases in between. The CDR3 runs 16 residues. CDR3: CASSQDPGMSRQPQHF. The CDR3 nucleotides read TGCGCCAGCAGCCAAGATCCCGGGATGAGCCGTCAGCCCCAGCATTTT.

The chain is built from TRBV28 and TRBJ1-4; D not resolved. The CDR3 has 13 amino acids. Trimming pared 3 bases from V and 5 bases from J, leaving 7 bases between. Looked up from germline, CDR1 is MDHEN and CDR2 is SYDVKM. The CDR3 protein is CASSLIGNEKLFF. Written as DNA, the CDR3 is TGTGCCAGCAGTTTGATCGGGAATGAAAAACTGTTTTTT.

This chain joins TRBV7-3 and TRBJ2-4; 10 bases align to TRBD2. This CDR3 is built from 14 residues. V shed 5 bases, J shed 7 bases, and the junction held 5 bases outside the gene matches. Looked up from germline, CDR1 is SGHTA and CDR2 is FQGTGA. CDR3 loop: CASSPSGRGNIQYF. The CDR3 coding sequence is TGTGCCAGCAGCCCTAGCGGGAGAGGTAACATTCAGTACTTC.

The J gene is TRBJ1-5, the V gene TRBV9; D not certain. With 0 bases removed from V and 5 bases from J, the gap between germline ends came to 6 bases. Germline lookup yields CDR1 SGDLS and CDR2 YYNGEE. This CDR3 has 13 amino acids. The CDR3 DNA reads TGTGCCAGCAGCGTAGACCTCCATCAGCCCCAGCATTTT. This translates into CASSVDLHQPQHF. Using reference TRBV9 and TRBJ1-5 for the parts outside the CDR3, the full variable domain is DSGVTQTPKHLITATGQRVTLRCSPRSGDLSVYWYQQSLDQGLQFLIQYYNGEERAKGNILERFSAQQFPDLHSELNLSSLELGDSALYFCASSVDLHQPQHFGDGTRLSIL.

This clone is a singleton in its sample. The chain combines TRBV4-1 with TRBJ1-5; D is uncertain. The V end was cut by 3 bases, the J end by 9 bases, with 18 bases between. The CDR3 totals 15 residues. Per the germline V gene, CDR1 is MGHRA and CDR2 is YSYEKL. CDR3 coding DNA: TGCGCCAGCAGCCACCCCCAGACCAGGCCGGGGCCCCAGCATTTT. This gives the protein CASSHPQTRPGPQHF.

This clone was detected only once. CDR3 sequence: CASSSDVSEQYF. In DNA form, the CDR3 reads TGTGCCAGCAGCTCGGACGTGAGCGAGCAGTACTTC. V usage is TRBV5-6 and J usage is TRBJ2-7; D is uncertain. Deletions cut 3 bases from V and 6 bases from J, with 10 bases between. Germline V lookup: CDR1 SGHDT, CDR2 YYEEEE. CDR3 length: 12 residues.

The J gene is TRBJ2-3, the V gene TRBV5-5; D is unresolved. Germline V gene data show CDR1 as SGHKS and CDR2 as YYEKEE (reference sequence). This CDR3 is 14 amino acids long. V dropped 4 bases and J dropped 1 base, with 10 bases sitting between them. Here the CDR3 reads CASSLGSGTDTQYF. CDR3 bases: TGTGCCAGCAGCCTGGGGTCGGGCACAGATACGCAGTATTTT.

CDR3 in amino acids: CASLGQGHWHF. The DNA for the CDR3 is TGTGCCAGTTTGGGACAGGGGCATTGGCATTTT. This rearrangement joins TRBV2 to TRBJ1-5; the match to TRBD1 covers 10 bases. The trim removed 9 bases at V and 15 bases at J, leaving 8 bases unmatched. The CDR3 contains 11 residues. The germline V gene has CDR1 SNHLY and CDR2 FYNNEI.